This TCR beta chain came from a study of shared clonotypes between healthy human individuals. The assay was carried out at the deep level. The table came from immunoSEQ multiplex PCR; TCRdb's copy has only in-frame clones and leaves some out. The data show 1 million to 1.2 million clones, 70% to 80% seen once. Comments on this clone: Its cognate antigen is unknown.

Findings and limits, study-wide: The donor pool, a small one, limited the genetic and exposure-history diversity represented. Memory subsets generally showed smaller estimated richness than naive subsets did. Sample collection involved blood only; tissue repertoires are likely different.

The V and J ends lost 4 bases and 6 bases respectively, with 19 bases between them. Germline assignment: CDR1 KGHSH and CDR2 LQKENI. This CDR3 is 16 amino acids long. The chain combines TRBV18 with TRBJ2-1; D is perhaps TRBD2 (6 bases). Sequencing used memory CD4+ T cells from PBMCs. Subset here: CD45RA-negative fraction. The receptor comes from a man younger than 35 in good health. Some clones in this sample may be carry-over from other donors' samples. CDR3 in DNA: TGTGCCAGCTCACAACCCGGGCGAGGAGGGGTCAATGAGCAGTTCTTC. Its protein product is CASSQPGRGGVNEQFF.